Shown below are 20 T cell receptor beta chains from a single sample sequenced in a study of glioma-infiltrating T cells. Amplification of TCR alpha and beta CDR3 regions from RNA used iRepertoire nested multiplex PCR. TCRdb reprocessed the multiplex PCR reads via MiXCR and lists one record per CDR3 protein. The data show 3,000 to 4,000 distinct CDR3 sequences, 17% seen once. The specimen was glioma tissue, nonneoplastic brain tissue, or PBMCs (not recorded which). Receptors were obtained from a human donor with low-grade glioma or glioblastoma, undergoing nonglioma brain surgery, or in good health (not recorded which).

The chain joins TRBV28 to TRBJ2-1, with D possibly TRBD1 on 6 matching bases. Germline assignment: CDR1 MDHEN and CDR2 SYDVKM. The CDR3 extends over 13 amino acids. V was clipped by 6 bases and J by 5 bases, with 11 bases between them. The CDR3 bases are TGTGCCAGCAGGAACAGGGATCACAATGAGCAGTTCTTC. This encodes CASRNRDHNEQFF.

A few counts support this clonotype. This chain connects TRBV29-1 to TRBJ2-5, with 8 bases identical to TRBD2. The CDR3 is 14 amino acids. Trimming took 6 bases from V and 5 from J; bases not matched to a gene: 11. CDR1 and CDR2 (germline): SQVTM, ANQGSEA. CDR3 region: CSVLGLDITETQYF. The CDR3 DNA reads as TGCAGCGTCTTGGGACTAGATATTACGGAGACCCAGTACTTC. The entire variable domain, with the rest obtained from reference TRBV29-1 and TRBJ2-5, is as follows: SAVISQKPSRDICQRGTSLTIQCQVDSQVTMMFWYRQQPGQSLTLIATANQGSEATYESGFVIDKFPISRPNLTFSTLTVSNMSPEDSSIYLCSVLGLDITETQYFGPGTRLLVL.

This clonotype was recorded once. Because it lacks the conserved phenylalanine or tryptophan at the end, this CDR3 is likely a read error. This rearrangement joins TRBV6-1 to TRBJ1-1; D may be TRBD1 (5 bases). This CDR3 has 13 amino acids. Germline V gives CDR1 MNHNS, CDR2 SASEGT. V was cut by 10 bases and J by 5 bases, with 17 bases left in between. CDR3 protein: CAILGRVATEAFL. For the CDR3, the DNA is TGTGCCATCCTCGGCAGGGTGGCAACTGAAGCTTTCCTT.

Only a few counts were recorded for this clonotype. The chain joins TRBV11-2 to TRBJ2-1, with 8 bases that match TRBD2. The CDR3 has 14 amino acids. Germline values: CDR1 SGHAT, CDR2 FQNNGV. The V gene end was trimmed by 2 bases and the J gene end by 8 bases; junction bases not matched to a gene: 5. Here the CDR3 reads CASSLRGGTDEQFF. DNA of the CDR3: TGTGCCAGCAGCTTACGGGGGGGTACGGATGAGCAGTTCTTC.

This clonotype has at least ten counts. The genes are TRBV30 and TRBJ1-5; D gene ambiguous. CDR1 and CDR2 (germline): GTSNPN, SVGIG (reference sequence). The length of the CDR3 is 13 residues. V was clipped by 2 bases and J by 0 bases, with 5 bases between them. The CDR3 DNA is TGTGCCTGGAGTCGGAGTAGCAATCAGCCCCAGCATTTT. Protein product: CAWSRSSNQPQHF.

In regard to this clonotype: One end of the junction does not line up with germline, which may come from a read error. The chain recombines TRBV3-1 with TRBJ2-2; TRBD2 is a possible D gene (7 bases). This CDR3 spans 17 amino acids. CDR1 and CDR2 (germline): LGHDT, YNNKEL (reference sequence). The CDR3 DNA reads TGTGCCAGCAGCCAAGAGGTTGGGGGGGCGAACACCGGGAAGCTGTTTTTT. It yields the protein CASSQEVGGANTGKLFF.

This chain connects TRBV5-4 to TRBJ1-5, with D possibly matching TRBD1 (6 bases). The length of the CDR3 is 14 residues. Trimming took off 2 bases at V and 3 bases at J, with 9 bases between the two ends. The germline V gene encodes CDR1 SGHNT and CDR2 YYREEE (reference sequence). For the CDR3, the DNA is TGTGCCAGCAGCTTAGGGGGTTTCAATCAGCCCCAGCATTTT. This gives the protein CASSLGGFNQPQHF.

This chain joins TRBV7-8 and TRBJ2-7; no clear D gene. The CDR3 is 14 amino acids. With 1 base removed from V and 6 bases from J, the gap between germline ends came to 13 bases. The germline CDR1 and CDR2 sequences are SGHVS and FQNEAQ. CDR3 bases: TGTGCCAGCAGCTTAGGGCTAGATATCGTCGAGCAGTACGTC. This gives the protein CASSLGLDIVEQYV.

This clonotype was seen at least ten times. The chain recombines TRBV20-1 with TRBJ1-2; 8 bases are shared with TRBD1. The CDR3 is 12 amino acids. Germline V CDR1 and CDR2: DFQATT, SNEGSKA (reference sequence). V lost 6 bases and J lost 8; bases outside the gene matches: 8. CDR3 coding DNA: TGCAGTGCAACCAGGGGGCTGGGCGGCTACACCTTC. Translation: CSATRGLGGYTF.

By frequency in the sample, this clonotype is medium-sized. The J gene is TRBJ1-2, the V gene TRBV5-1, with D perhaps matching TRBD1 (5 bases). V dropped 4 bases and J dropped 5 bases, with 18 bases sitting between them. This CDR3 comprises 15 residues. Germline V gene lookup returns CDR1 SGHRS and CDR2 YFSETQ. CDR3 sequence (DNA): TGCGCCAGCAGCCCGGGACCCCAGATGGAGTATGGCTACACCTTC. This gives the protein CASSPGPQMEYGYTF.

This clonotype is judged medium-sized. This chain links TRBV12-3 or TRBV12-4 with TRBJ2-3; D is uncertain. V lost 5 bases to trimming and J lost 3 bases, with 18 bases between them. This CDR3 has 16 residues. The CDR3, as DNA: TGTGCCAGCAGTGCCCACAGAAATCTACAGACAGATACGCAGTATTTT. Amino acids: CASSAHRNLQTDTQYF.

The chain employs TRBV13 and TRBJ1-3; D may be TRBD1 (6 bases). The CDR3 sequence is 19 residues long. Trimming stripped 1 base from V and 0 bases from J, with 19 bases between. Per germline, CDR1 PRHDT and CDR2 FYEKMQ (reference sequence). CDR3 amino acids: CASSLVRGQPFYSGNTIYF. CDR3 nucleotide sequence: TGTGCCAGCAGCTTAGTCCGCGGACAGCCTTTTTACTCTGGAAACACCATATATTTT.

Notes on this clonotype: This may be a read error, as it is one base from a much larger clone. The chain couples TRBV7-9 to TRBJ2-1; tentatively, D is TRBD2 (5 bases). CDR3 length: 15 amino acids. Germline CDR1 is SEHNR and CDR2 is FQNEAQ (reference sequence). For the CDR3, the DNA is TGTGCCAGCACCCACAGCCGGGGTGCCTACAATGAGCGGTTCTTC. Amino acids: CASTHSRGAYNERFF.

The CDR3 sequence: CATSRRTGGLNSPLHF. CDR3 nucleotide sequence: TGTGCCACCAGCAGACGGACAGGGGGCTTGAATTCACCCCTCCACTTT. The V and J genes are TRBV15 and TRBJ1-6, with TRBD1 matching over 11 bases. Trimming cost V 2 bases and J 7 bases; bases outside gene matches: 4. This CDR3 region has 16 residues. Germline V gives CDR1 LNHNV, CDR2 YYDKDF (reference sequence).

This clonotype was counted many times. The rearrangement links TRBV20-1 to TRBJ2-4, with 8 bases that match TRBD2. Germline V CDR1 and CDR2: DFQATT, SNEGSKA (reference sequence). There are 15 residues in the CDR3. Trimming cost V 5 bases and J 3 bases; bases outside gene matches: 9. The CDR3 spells CSAEDGGGGKNIQYF. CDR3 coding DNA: TGCAGTGCTGAGGACGGGGGGGGGGGCAAAAACATTCAGTACTTC.

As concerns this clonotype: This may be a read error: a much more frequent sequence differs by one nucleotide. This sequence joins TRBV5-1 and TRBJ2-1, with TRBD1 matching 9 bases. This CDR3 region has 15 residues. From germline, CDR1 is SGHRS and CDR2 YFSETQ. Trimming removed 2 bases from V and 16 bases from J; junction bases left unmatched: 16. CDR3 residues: CASSLGTGRPRWHFF. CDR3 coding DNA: TGCGCCAGCAGCTTAGGGACAGGGAGGCCCCGTTGGCATTTCTTC.

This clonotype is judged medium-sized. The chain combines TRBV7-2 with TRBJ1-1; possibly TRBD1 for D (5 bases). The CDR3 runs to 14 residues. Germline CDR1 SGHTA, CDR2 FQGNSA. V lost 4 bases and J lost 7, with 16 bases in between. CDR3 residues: CASSSRVELVEAFF. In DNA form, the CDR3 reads TGTGCCAGCAGCTCCAGGGTAGAGTTGGTTGAAGCTTTCTTT.

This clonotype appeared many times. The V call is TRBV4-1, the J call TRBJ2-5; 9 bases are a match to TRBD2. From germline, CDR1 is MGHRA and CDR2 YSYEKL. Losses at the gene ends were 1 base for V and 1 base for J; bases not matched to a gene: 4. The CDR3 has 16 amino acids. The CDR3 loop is CASSQGDSGGQETQYF. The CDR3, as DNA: TGCGCCAGCAGCCAAGGGGATAGCGGGGGCCAAGAGACCCAGTACTTC.

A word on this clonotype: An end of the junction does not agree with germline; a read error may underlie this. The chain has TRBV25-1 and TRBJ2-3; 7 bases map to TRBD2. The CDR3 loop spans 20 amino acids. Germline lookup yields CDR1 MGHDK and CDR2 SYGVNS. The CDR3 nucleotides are TGTGCCAGCAGTGAAACCTTCCCCCGCTATGCGGGGGAGAACACAGATACGAAGTATTTT. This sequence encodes CASSETFPRYAGENTDTKYF.

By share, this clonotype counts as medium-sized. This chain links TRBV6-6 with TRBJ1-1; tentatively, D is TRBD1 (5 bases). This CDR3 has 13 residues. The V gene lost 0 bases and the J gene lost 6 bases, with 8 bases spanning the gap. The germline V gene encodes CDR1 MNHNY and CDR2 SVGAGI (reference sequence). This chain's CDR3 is CASSYSLTAEAFF. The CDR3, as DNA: TGTGCCAGCAGTTACTCGTTGACAGCTGAAGCTTTCTTT.